Presented here are 20 T cell receptor beta chains from one specimen sequenced in a study of regulatory T cells in long-lasting Graves disease. Relying on iRepertoire HTBI primers and Arm-PCR of CDR3 regions, the team built TCR beta libraries. TCRdb analysed the multiplex PCR reads with MiXCR anew, one entry per CDR3 protein. This table holds a few hundred thousand distinct CDR3 sequences, approximately 12% found once. Time point specified: newly diagnosed GD, antithyroid drugs for less than 3 months. PBMC-derived RNA was used for the TCR library. These data were also reused for a study on T cells in Graves' hyperthyroidism and ophthalmopathy.

The sequencing here drew on peripheral blood mononuclear cells (PBMCs), taken at new diagnosis, from a patient treated with antithyroid drugs. These TCRs come from a woman aged 18-29 years with Graves disease.

This clonotype was seen many times. The genes are TRBV18 and TRBJ1-1, with 7 bases aligning to TRBD1. The CDR3 is made up of 15 amino acids. V shed 4 bases and J 1 base; nucleotides not matched to a gene: 6. Germline V gene data show CDR1 as KGHSH and CDR2 as LQKENI. The CDR3 spells CASSRSAGGNTEAFF. In DNA, the CDR3 is TGTGCCAGCTCACGATCGGCAGGGGGGAACACTGAAGCTTTCTTT.

The gene calls are TRBV4-1 and TRBJ2-6; D ambiguous. Germline V CDR1 and CDR2: MGHRA, YSYEKL. V was clipped by 1 base and J by 0 bases, with 10 bases between them. The CDR3 is 17 amino acids. This CDR3 reads CASSQGTGSSGANVLTF. In nucleotides, the CDR3 is TGCGCCAGCAGCCAAGGGACGGGCAGCTCTGGGGCCAACGTCCTGACTTTC.

This clonotype was observed a few times. The chain uses TRBV19 and TRBJ2-3; 9 nucleotides match TRBD1. The germline V gene has CDR1 LNHDA and CDR2 SQIVND (reference sequence). The CDR3 spans 13 residues. The ends lost 1 base at V and 9 bases at J; junction bases unmatched: 2. CDR3 region: CASSIADRGTQYF. CDR3 DNA sequence: TGTGCCAGTAGTATAGCCGACAGGGGGACGCAGTATTTT.

The gene calls are TRBV29-1 and TRBJ1-2; no clear D gene. The CDR3 runs to 12 residues. Trimming took 3 bases from V and 4 from J, leaving 9 bases between them. Germline V gene data show CDR1 as SQVTM and CDR2 as ANQGSEA. The CDR3: CSVESSSYGYTF. As DNA, the CDR3 is TGCAGCGTTGAGAGTTCGTCCTATGGCTACACCTTC.

This clonotype occurred many times. The chain carries TRBV11-2 and TRBJ2-7; TRBD2 aligns across 9 bases. The CDR3 is 14 amino acids. The V and J ends lost 3 bases and 4 bases, in that order; junction bases with no gene match: 4. Germline CDR1 reads SGHAT; CDR2 reads FQNNGV. The CDR3 nucleotides are TGTGCCAGCAGCTTCCAGCGGGAGGTGTACGAGCAGTACTTC. Translation gives CASSFQREVYEQYF.

This clonotype was counted many times. This chain links TRBV30 with TRBJ2-1; D call uncertain. V was trimmed by 6 bases and J by 0 bases, leaving 12 bases between them. This CDR3 has 14 amino acids. Germline V gene data show CDR1 as GTSNPN and CDR2 as SVGIG (reference sequence). DNA of the CDR3: TGTGCCTGCTCGCGTAGGTCCTCCTACAATGAGCAGTTCTTC. The encoded protein is CACSRRSSYNEQFF.

This clonotype was detected many times. The chain employs TRBV20-1 and TRBJ2-1, with 11 bases aligning to TRBD2. The V and J ends lost 0 bases and 3 bases, in that order; junction bases with no gene match: 1. CDR3 size: 15 residues. Germline loops: CDR1 DFQATT, CDR2 SNEGSKA (reference sequence). For the CDR3, the DNA is TGCAGTGCTAGAGATAGCGGGAGGGACTACAATGAGCAGTTCTTC. Translation gives CSARDSGRDYNEQFF.

This clonotype came up many times. The chain combines TRBV11-2 with TRBJ1-1; D gene unclear. Trimming left V 1 base short and J 5 bases short, with 8 bases between. This CDR3 comprises 13 residues. In germline, CDR1 is SGHAT, CDR2 FQNNGV. The CDR3 DNA sequence: TGTGCCAGCAGCTTAGTTGGGGAAACTGAAGCTTTCTTT. Its protein product is CASSLVGETEAFF. Full variable domain (rest looked up from reference TRBV11-2 and TRBJ1-1): EAGVAQSPRYKIIEKRQSVAFWCNPISGHATLYWYQQILGQGPKLLIQFQNNGVVDDSQLPKDRFSAERLKGVDSTLKIQPAKLEDSAVYLCASSLVGETEAFFGQGTRLTVV.

This clonotype was seen only a few times. The rearrangement uses TRBV9 and TRBJ2-7, with 9 bases that match TRBD2. The CDR3 spans 15 residues. CDR1 SGDLS and CDR2 YYNGEE come from the germline V gene. V shed 3 bases, J shed 7 bases, and the junction held 11 bases outside the gene matches. The CDR3 DNA sequence: TGTGCCAGCAGCGGTGGTAGCGGGAGTGCGGAAGAGCAGTACTTC. It encodes CASSGGSGSAEEQYF.

Written as DNA, the CDR3 is TGTGCCAGCAGTTACGGTGGTAGGGTCTACAATGAGCAGTTCTTC. It codes for CASSYGGRVYNEQFF. This rearrangement joins TRBV6-2 or TRBV6-3 to TRBJ2-1; D is uncertain. The CDR3 covers 15 residues. Germline assignment: CDR1 MNHEY and CDR2 SVGEGT. Trimming removed 2 bases at V and 3 bases at J, with 11 bases between.

The rearrangement joins TRBV12-3 or TRBV12-4 to TRBJ2-2; 12 bases agree with TRBD2. The CDR3 totals 17 residues. V lost 5 bases, J lost 0 bases, and 4 bases stayed unmatched. For the CDR3, the DNA is TGTGCCAGCAGTAGACTAGCGGGGGTAGCGAACACCGGGGAGCTGTTTTTT. Protein: CASSRLAGVANTGELFF.

This chain uses TRBV6-1 with TRBJ2-3; unclear D gene. The V end lost 5 bases, the J end lost 10 bases, and 13 bases lay between the germline ends. This CDR3 has 12 residues. Germline CDR1 is MNHNS and CDR2 is SASEGT. The CDR3 sequence: CASSHNSVAQYF. The CDR3 bases are TGTGCCAGCAGTCACAACTCGGTTGCGCAGTATTTT.

This clonotype was detected ten times or more. V gene TRBV12-3 or TRBV12-4 combines with J gene TRBJ1-1, with D possibly matching TRBD1 (6 bases). This CDR3 contains 13 residues. V dropped 1 base and J dropped 10 bases, with 13 bases sitting between them. The CDR3 nucleotides are TGTGCCAGCAGTTTAGGTCCTGACAGGCGAGCTTTCTTT. Translating it yields CASSLGPDRRAFF.

This clonotype has a count of ten or more. V and J are TRBV5-1 and TRBJ2-1, with D perhaps being TRBD1 or TRBD2 (5 bases each). This CDR3 region has 15 residues. V shed 4 bases and J shed 9 bases, with 20 bases lying between them. The germline V gene encodes CDR1 SGHRS and CDR2 YFSETQ. The CDR3 loop is CASSRDRRTLGEQFF. The CDR3 bases are TGCGCCAGCAGCCGGGACCGACGAACTCTCGGTGAGCAGTTCTTC.

This clonotype was seen more than once but under ten times. An end of the junction does not agree with germline; a read error may underlie this. V usage is TRBV18 and J usage is TRBJ2-3; D remains unclear. Germline V gene sequence: CDR1 KGHSH, CDR2 LQKENI. CDR3 length: 15 residues. The CDR3 sequence: CSSSPSTAWADTQYF. The CDR3 DNA reads as TGTTCCAGCTCACCAAGCACCGCCTGGGCAGATACGCAGTATTTT.

In this sample, this clonotype turned up many times. One end of the junction does not line up with germline, which may come from a read error. The genes are TRBV7-3 and TRBJ1-2; tentative D call: TRBD1 (5 bases). The CDR3 sequence is 13 residues long. The V gene's germline CDR1 is SGHTA and CDR2 FQGTGA. CDR3: CARGEGTGTLPHF. CDR3 in DNA: TGTGCCAGGGGAGAGGGGACCGGGACTCTCCCTCACTTC. Using reference TRBV7-3 and TRBJ1-2 for the parts outside the CDR3, the full variable domain is GAGVSQTPSNKVTEKGKYVELRCDPISGHTALYWYRQSLGQGPEFLIYFQGTGAADDSGLPNDRFFAVRPEGSVSTLKIQRTERGDSAVYLCARGEGTGTLPHFGSGTRLTVV.

The J gene is TRBJ2-7, the V gene TRBV27, with 7 positions matching TRBD1. The CDR3 totals 15 residues. Germline CDR1 is MNHEY and CDR2 is SMNVEV (reference sequence). Unmatched junction bases numbered 9, after V lost 5 bases and J lost 2 bases. The CDR3, as DNA: TGTGCCAGCAGTATCAACAGGGGATTCGCCTACGAGCAGTACGTC. Its protein is CASSINRGFAYEQYV.

As regards this clonotype: A read error likely explains this, since a far larger clone differs by one base. This chain connects TRBV7-9 to TRBJ2-3; the D is unclear. Per germline, CDR1 SEHNR and CDR2 FQNEAQ (reference sequence). CDR3 length equals 17 residues. The germline V and J ends were trimmed by 2 bases and 4 bases, with 19 bases remaining between them. In nucleotides, the CDR3 is TGTGCCAGCAGCTTACCGCCGCCTTATCACACCCCAGATACGCAGTATTTT. Translating gives CASSLPPPYHTPDTQYF.

This clonotype appeared many times. This rearrangement joins TRBV5-6 to TRBJ1-3; D uncertain. Per germline, CDR1 SGHDT and CDR2 YYEEEE. V was cut by 1 base and J by 0 bases, with 8 bases left in between. This CDR3 is built from 15 residues. CDR3 sequence: CASSLISFSGNTIYF. CDR3 nucleotides: TGTGCCAGCAGCTTGATAAGCTTCTCTGGAAACACCATATATTTT.

This clonotype was observed at least ten times. V is TRBV15 and J is TRBJ1-1, with D tentatively TRBD1 (6 bases). The germline CDR1 and CDR2 sequences are LNHNV and YYDKDF (reference sequence). Trimming shortened V by 5 bases and J by 0 bases, and 10 bases separated the two germline ends. The length of the CDR3 is 14 residues. Here the CDR3 reads CATSLQGLNTEAFF. CDR3 in DNA: TGTGCCACCAGCTTACAGGGATTGAACACTGAAGCTTTCTTT. Full variable domain (rest looked up from reference TRBV15 and TRBJ1-1): DAMVIQNPRYQVTQFGKPVTLSCSQTLNHNVMYWYQQKSSQAPKLLFHYYDKDFNNEADTPDNFQSRRPNTSFCFLDIRSPGLGDTAMYLCATSLQGLNTEAFFGQGTRLTVV.